This TCR beta chain was sequenced in a study of early T cells in non-severe SARS-CoV-2 infection. The CDR3 spans 15 residues. The V gene's germline CDR1 is MNHEY and CDR2 SVGAGI. V lost 6 bases, J lost 2 bases, and 13 bases lay in between. This clonotype occurred a few times. TCRdb reanalysed the 5' RACE reads using MiXCR and keeps one entry per CDR3 protein. The table lists around 65,000 distinct CDR3 sequences, over 10% of them singletons. The material sequenced was whole blood, taken at baseline. The source of this sequence is an adult who was a healthcare worker with PCR-confirmed SARS-CoV-2 infection or an uninfected control (not recorded which). The chain is built from TRBV6-5 and TRBJ2-2; D is ambiguous. Here the CDR3 reads CASRGISGNTGELFF. Here the CDR3 DNA reads TGTGCCAGCAGGGGGATTAGTGGCAACACCGGGGAGCTGTTTTTT.